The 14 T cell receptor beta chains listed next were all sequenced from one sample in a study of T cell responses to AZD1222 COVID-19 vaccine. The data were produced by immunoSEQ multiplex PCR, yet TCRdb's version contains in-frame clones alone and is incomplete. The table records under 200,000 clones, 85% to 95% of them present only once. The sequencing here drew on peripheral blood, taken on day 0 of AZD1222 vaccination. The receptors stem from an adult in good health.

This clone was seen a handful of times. CDR3: CASTATSGSFYNEQFF. The CDR3 DNA follows: TGTGCCAGTACCGCCACTAGCGGGAGTTTCTACAATGAGCAGTTCTTC. The V gene is TRBV19, the J gene TRBJ2-1, with 11 bases that match TRBD2. The V segment lost 7 bases and the J segment 3 bases; nucleotides outside the gene matches: 8. There are 16 residues in the CDR3. CDR1 and CDR2 from the germline V gene are LNHDA and SQIVND (reference sequence). Full variable domain (missing parts from reference TRBV19 and TRBJ2-1): DGGITQSPKYLFRKEGQNVTLSCEQNLNHDAMYWYRQDPGQGLRLIYYSQIVNDFQKGDIAEGYSVSREKKESFPLTVTSAQKNPTAFYLCASTATSGSFYNEQFFGPGTRLTVL.

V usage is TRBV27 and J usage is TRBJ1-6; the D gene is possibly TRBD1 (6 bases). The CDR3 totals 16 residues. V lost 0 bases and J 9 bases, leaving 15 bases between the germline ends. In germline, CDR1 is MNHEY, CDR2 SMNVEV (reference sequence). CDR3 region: CASSLSAQGGVSPLHF. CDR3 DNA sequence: TGTGCCAGCAGTTTATCAGCACAGGGTGGGGTTTCACCCCTCCACTTT.

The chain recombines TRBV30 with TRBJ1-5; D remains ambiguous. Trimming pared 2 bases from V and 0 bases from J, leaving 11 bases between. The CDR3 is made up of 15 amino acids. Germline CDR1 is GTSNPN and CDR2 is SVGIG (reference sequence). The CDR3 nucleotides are TGTGCCTGGAGTCGGGGTGACCATAGCAATCAGCCCCAGCATTTT. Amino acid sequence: CAWSRGDHSNQPQHF.

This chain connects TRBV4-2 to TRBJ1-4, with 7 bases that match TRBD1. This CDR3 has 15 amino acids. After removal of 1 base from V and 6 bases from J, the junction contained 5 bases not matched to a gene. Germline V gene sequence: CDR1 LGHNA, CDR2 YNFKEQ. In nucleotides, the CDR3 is TGTGCCAGCAGCCAAGTCGGCAGGGGGGATGAAAAACTGTTTTTT. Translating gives CASSQVGRGDEKLFF.

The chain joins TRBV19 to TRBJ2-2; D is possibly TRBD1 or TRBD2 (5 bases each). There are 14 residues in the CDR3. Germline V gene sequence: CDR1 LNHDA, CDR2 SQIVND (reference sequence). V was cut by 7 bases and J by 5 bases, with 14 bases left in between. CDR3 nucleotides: TGTGCCAGTACCTGGGACCCCAGGACCGGGGAGCTGTTTTTT. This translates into CASTWDPRTGELFF.

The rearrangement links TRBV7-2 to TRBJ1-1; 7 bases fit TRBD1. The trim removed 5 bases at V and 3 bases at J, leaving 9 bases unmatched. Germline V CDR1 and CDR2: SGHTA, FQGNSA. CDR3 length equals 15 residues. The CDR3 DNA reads TGTGCCAGCAGCGAATACAGGGGTTACGACACTGAAGCTTTCTTT. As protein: CASSEYRGYDTEAFF.

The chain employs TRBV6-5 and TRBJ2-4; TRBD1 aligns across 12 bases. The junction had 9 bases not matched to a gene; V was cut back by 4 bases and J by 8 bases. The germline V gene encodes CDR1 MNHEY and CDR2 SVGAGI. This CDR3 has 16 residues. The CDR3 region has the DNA TGTGCCAGCAGTTCCCTGGGACAGGGGGCCTCGGACATTCAGTACTTC. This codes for CASSSLGQGASDIQYF.

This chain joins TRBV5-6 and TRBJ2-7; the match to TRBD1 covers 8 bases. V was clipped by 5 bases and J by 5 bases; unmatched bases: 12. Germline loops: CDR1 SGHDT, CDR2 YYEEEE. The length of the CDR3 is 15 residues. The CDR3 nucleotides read TGTGCCAGCAGGTCTGCGGACAGGGCGAGGCACGAGCAGTACTTC. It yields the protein CASRSADRARHEQYF. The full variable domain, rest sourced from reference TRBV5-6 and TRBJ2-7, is DAGVTQSPTHLIKTRGQQVTLRCSPKSGHDTVSWYQQALGQGPQFIFQYYEEEERQRGNFPDRFSGHQFPNYSSELNVNALLLGDSALYLCASRSADRARHEQYFGPGTRLTVT.

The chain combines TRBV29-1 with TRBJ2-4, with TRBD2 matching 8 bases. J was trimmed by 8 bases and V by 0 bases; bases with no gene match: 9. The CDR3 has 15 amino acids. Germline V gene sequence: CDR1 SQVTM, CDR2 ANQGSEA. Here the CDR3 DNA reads TGCAGCGTTGAAGATGGGCGGGGGGCCCGGGACATTCAGTACTTC. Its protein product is CSVEDGRGARDIQYF.

The CDR3 sequence: CASRPSQRGTEAFF. CDR3 nucleotide sequence: TGTGCCAGCAGGCCTTCACAGAGGGGCACTGAAGCTTTCTTT. The V and J genes are TRBV28 and TRBJ1-1, with D maybe TRBD1 (5 bases). The CDR3 contains 14 residues. The germline V and J ends were trimmed by 6 bases and 4 bases, with 15 bases remaining between them. Germline assignment: CDR1 MDHEN and CDR2 SYDVKM.

The chain's CDR3 is CASSFSYSPLHF. Written as DNA, the CDR3 is TGTGCCAGCAGTTTCTCTTACTCACCCCTCCACTTT. The chain has TRBV12-3 or TRBV12-4 and TRBJ1-6; no firm D call. The CDR3 contains 12 residues. V was pared by 3 bases and J by 10 bases, with 7 bases between.

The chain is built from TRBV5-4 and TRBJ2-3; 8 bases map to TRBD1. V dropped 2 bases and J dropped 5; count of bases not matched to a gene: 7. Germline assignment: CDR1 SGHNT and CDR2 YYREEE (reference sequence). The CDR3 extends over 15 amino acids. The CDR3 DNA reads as TGTGCCAGCAGCTTTGGGGGGACAGGACGAGATACGCAGTATTTT. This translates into CASSFGGTGRDTQYF.

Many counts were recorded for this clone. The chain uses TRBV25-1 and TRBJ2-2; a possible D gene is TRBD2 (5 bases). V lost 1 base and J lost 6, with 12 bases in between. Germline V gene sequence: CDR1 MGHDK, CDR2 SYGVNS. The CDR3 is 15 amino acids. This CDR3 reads CASSESEVPAGELFF. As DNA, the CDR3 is TGTGCCAGCAGTGAATCGGAGGTTCCCGCCGGGGAGCTGTTTTTT.

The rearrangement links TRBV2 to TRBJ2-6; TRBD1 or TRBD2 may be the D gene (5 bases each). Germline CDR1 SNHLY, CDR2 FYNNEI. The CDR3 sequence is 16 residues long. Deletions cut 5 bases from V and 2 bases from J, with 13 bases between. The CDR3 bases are TGTGCCAGCAGTTTCCCGGGACGAGCTGGGGCCAACGTCCTGACTTTC. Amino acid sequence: CASSFPGRAGANVLTF.